These 7 T cell receptor beta chains were sequenced from one sample in a study of blood T cell repertoires in COVID-19 (dated by TCRdb to between 2020 and 2021). Libraries were built with the immunoSEQ multiplex PCR assay. What TCRdb holds here is the immuneACCESS table cut down to in-frame rearrangements. Part of the clones is not present; checked against another copy, under half of the missing clones reflect an unresolved V gene, and the others are unexplained. This sample holds around 63,000 clones; 80% were observed only once. The ten biggest clones cover roughly 7% of the sample. The sequenced sample was peripheral blood. The receptors come from a man in his 60s with acute or convalescent COVID-19.

This rearrangement joins TRBV28 to TRBJ1-1, with 8 bases aligning to TRBD1. The germline V gene has CDR1 MDHEN and CDR2 SYDVKM. This CDR3 region has 15 residues. The trim removed 4 bases at V and 5 bases at J, leaving 9 bases unmatched. CDR3 sequence (DNA): TGTGCCAGCAGTTCGCAAGGCAGGGGGCGAACTGAAGCTTTCTTT. Protein sequence: CASSSQGRGRTEAFF.

The chain carries TRBV7-3 and TRBJ1-1; D might be TRBD1 (6 bases). Germline lookup yields CDR1 SGHTA and CDR2 FQGTGA. The V end was cut by 5 bases, the J end by 5 bases, with 12 bases between. There are 13 residues in the CDR3. In DNA, the CDR3 is TGTGCCAGCAGCCTCACAGGGAGTACTGAAGCTTTCTTT. Translating gives CASSLTGSTEAFF.

The chain recombines TRBV19 with TRBJ1-2; D unclear. The germline CDR1 and CDR2 sequences are LNHDA and SQIVND (reference sequence). The CDR3 is made up of 15 amino acids. V was clipped by 7 bases and J by 2 bases, with 17 bases between them. The CDR3 protein is CASTDRRGSNYGYTF. The CDR3 DNA reads as TGTGCCAGTACCGACCGACGGGGAAGCAACTATGGCTACACCTTC.

Notes on this clone: Other DNA sequences in the sample encode the same CDR3. CDR3 region: CASSQGAGQRAFF. The CDR3 nucleotides are TGTGCCAGCAGCCAAGGGGCTGGACAGCGAGCTTTCTTT. This rearrangement joins TRBV3-1 (or the pseudogene TRBV3-2) to TRBJ1-1, with a weak D call TRBD1 (6 bases). Per the germline V gene, CDR1 is LGHDT and CDR2 is YNNKEL (reference sequence). V was shortened by 1 base and J by 10 bases, with 13 bases between the two germline ends. The CDR3 extends over 13 amino acids.

The genes are TRBV7-9 and TRBJ2-1, with D maybe TRBD2 (6 bases). In germline, CDR1 is SEHNR, CDR2 FQNEAQ (reference sequence). V lost 2 bases and J lost 7, with 15 bases in between. The CDR3 sequence is 15 residues long. CDR3 in amino acids: CASSLPGLASNEQFF. DNA of the CDR3: TGTGCCAGCAGCTTACCGGGACTGGCCTCGAATGAGCAGTTCTTC.

The rearrangement uses TRBV29-1 and TRBJ1-2; D not resolved. Looked up from germline, CDR1 is SQVTM and CDR2 is ANQGSEA. The V end was cut by 7 bases, the J end by 4 bases, with 16 bases between. This CDR3 is 13 amino acids long. DNA of the CDR3: TGCAGCGGGGTGACGGGGATCTCCTATGGCTACACCTTC. This sequence encodes CSGVTGISYGYTF.

Note on this clone: The same CDR3 also results from other DNA sequences found in this sample. The CDR3 DNA reads TGCGCCCGCCACGACCGGGGGGAGGATGGCTACACCTTC. It specifies CARHDRGEDGYTF. The chain carries TRBV23-1 and TRBJ1-2; weak D call: TRBD1 (5 bases). TRBV23-1 is assigned to the ORF class and has an uncertain function. Trimming stripped 11 bases from V and 6 bases from J, with 19 bases between. This CDR3 has 13 amino acids.